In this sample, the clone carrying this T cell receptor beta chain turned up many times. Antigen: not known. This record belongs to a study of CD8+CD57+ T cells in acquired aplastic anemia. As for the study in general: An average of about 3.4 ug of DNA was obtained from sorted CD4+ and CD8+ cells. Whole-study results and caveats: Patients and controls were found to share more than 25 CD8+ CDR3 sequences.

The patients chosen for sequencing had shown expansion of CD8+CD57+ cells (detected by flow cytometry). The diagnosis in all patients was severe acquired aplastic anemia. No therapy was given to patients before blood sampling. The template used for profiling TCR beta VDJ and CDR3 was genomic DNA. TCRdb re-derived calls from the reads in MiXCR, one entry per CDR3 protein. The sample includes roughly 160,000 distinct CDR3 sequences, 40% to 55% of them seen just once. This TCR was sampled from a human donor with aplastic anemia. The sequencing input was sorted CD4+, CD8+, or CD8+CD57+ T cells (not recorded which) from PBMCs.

The CDR3 DNA is TGCGCCAGCAGTCCAGACCGACTTAACTATGGCTACACCTTC. The encoded protein is CASSPDRLNYGYTF. The chain employs TRBV5-1 and TRBJ1-2; D unclear. The germline gives CDR1 SGHRS, CDR2 YFSETQ. The CDR3 is made up of 14 amino acids. V gave up 5 bases and J gave up 1 base, with 12 bases separating them.